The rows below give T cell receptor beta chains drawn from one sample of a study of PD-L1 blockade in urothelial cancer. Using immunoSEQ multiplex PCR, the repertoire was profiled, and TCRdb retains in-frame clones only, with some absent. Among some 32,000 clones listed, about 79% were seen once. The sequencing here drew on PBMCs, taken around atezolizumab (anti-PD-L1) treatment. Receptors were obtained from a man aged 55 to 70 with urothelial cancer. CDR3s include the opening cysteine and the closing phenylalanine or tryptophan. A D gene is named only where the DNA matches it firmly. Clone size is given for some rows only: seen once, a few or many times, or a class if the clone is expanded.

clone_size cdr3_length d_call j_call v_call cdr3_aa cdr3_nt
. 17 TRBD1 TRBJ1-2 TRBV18 CASSPPGTGANREGYTF TGTGCCAGCTCACCACCAGGGACAGGGGCCAACCGGGAGGGCTACACCTTC
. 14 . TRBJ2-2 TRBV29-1 CSVEDAGNTGELFF TGCAGCGTTGAAGATGCGGGGAACACCGGGGAGCTGTTTTTT
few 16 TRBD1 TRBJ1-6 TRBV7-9 CASSHTGVVGNSPLHF TGTGCCAGCAGCCATACAGGGGTAGTAGGTAATTCACCCCTCCACTTT
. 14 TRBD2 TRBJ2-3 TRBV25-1 CASAPREPTDTQYF TGTGCCAGCGCCCCGCGGGAGCCCACAGATACGCAGTATTTT
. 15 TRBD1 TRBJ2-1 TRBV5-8 CASSLASRGSNEQFF TGTGCCAGCAGCTTGGCCTCCAGGGGGAGCAATGAGCAGTTCTTC
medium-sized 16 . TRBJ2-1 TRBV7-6 CASSPEDKEPYNEQFF TGTGCCAGCAGCCCCGAGGACAAGGAACCCTACAATGAGCAGTTCTTC
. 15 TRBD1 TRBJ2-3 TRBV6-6 CASSFRQGAGDTQYF TGTGCCAGCAGTTTTCGACAGGGGGCGGGAGATACGCAGTATTTT
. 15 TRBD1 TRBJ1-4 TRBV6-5 CASSYQTGGREKLFF TGTGCCAGCAGTTACCAGACAGGGGGGAGAGAAAAACTGTTTTTT
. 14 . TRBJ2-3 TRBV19 CASSISGRTDTQYF TGTGCCAGTAGTATATCGGGTAGAACAGATACGCAGTATTTT
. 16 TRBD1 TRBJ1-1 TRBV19 CASSMGQAYGNTEAFF TGTGCCAGTAGTATGGGACAGGCGTACGGGAACACTGAAGCTTTCTTT
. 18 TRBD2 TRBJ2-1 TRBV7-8 CASSLPPIGTSDYNEQFF TGTGCCAGCAGCTTACCCCCAATCGGGACTAGCGACTACAATGAGCAGTTCTTC
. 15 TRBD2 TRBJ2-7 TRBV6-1 CASRGLAGGPLEQYF TGTGCCAGCAGGGGACTAGCGGGAGGACCCCTCGAGCAGTACTTC
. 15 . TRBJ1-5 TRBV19 CASSKGKHSNQPQHF TGTGCCAGTAGTAAGGGGAAACATAGCAATCAGCCCCAGCATTTT
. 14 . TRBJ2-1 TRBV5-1 CASSLQSSYNEQFF TGCGCCAGCAGCTTGCAATCCTCCTACAATGAGCAGTTCTTC
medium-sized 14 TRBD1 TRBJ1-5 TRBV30 CACTGTGGVQPQHF TGTGCCTGTACCGGGACAGGGGGCGTTCAGCCCCAGCATTTT
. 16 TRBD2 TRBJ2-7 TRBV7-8 CASSLDGSGSRYEQYF TGTGCCAGCAGCTTAGATGGTAGCGGGAGTAGGTACGAGCAGTACTTC
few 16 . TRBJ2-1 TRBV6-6 CASRRRDPGVYNEQFF TGTGCCAGCAGACGTCGGGATCCGGGGGTTTACAATGAGCAGTTCTTC
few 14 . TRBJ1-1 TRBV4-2 CASRPPGGNTEAFF TGTGCCAGCAGGCCACCGGGGGGGAACACTGAAGCTTTCTTT
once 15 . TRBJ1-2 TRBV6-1 CASSEWGAANYGYTF TGTGCCAGCAGTGAATGGGGCGCAGCTAACTATGGCTACACCTTC
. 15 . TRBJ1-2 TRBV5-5 CASSLAGDTIYGYTF TGTGCCAGCAGCTTGGCAGGGGACACAATCTATGGCTACACCTTC
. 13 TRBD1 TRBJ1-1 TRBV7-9 CASSRTGSLGAFF TGTGCCAGCAGCCGGACAGGGTCGCTTGGAGCTTTCTTT
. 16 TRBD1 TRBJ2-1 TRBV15 CAIADRGGPDLSEQFF TGTGCCATCGCGGACAGGGGGGGACCTGATCTAAGCGAGCAGTTCTTC
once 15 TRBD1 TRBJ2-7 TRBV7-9 CASSFTGTGGNEQYF TGTGCCAGCAGCTTCACCGGGACAGGGGGTAACGAGCAGTACTTC
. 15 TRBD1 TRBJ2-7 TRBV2 CASREPGQGSYEQYF TGTGCCAGCAGAGAACCGGGACAGGGATCCTACGAGCAGTACTTC
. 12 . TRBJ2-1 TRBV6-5 CASSSPPAQSIF TGTGCCAGCAGTTCTCCTCCAGCGCAGTCGATCTTC
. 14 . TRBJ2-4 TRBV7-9 CASSFGTAKNIQYF TGTGCCAGCAGCTTTGGCACAGCCAAAAACATTCAGTACTTC
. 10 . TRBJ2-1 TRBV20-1 CSANGYEQFF TGCAGTGCTAACGGTTATGAGCAGTTCTTC
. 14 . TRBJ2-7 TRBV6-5 CASSYRTATYEQYF TGTGCCAGCAGTTACAGGACAGCGACCTACGAGCAGTACTTC
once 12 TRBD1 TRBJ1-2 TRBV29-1 CSVGQGNYGYTF TGCAGCGTTGGACAGGGCAACTATGGCTACACCTTC
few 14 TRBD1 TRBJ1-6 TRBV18 CASSLDRENSPLHF TGTGCCAGCTCACTGGACAGGGAAAATTCACCCCTCCACTTT
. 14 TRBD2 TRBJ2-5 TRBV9 CASSVSGGLETQYF TGTGCCAGCAGCGTAAGCGGGGGGCTGGAGACCCAGTACTTC
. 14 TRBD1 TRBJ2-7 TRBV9 CASRRTGDIYEQYF TGTGCCAGCAGGCGGACAGGGGACATCTACGAGCAGTACTTC
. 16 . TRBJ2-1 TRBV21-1 CASSNLGQGPYNEQFF TGTGCCAGCAGCAACCTAGGACAGGGACCCTACAATGAGCAGTTCTTC
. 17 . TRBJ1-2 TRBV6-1 CASSELAGMHVPYGYTF TGTGCCAGCAGTGAATTAGCAGGGATGCATGTTCCCTATGGCTACACCTTC
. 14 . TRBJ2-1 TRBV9 CASNHLPRSDEQFF TGTGCCAGCAATCATCTCCCCCGTTCGGATGAGCAGTTCTTC
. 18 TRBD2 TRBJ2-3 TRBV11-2 CASRSRVGGSQSTDTQYF TGTGCCAGCAGGAGTAGGGTCGGCGGGAGCCAGAGCACAGATACGCAGTATTTT
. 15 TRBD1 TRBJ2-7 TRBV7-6 CASSPGGTGTAEQYF TGTGCCAGCAGCCCCGGTGGGACAGGGACCGCCGAGCAGTACTTC
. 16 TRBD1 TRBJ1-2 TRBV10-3 CAISEQRTGLNYGYTF TGTGCCATCAGTGAGCAACGGACAGGGCTAAACTATGGCTACACCTTC
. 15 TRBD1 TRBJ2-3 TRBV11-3 CASSLGQGITDTQYF TGTGCCAGCAGCTTAGGACAGGGAATCACAGATACGCAGTATTTT
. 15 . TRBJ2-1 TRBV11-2 CASSPNGGVTNEQFF TGTGCCAGCAGCCCCAATGGCGGGGTCACTAATGAGCAGTTCTTC
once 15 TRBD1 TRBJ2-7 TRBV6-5 CASSYRLDRVGQQYF TGTGCCAGCAGTTACCGTCTGGACAGGGTTGGGCAGCAGTACTTC
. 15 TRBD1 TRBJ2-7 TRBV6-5 CASSYAGQGSYEQYF TGTGCCAGCAGTTACGCGGGACAGGGCTCCTACGAGCAGTACTTC
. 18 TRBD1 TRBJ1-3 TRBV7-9 CASSPPRQGVFSGNTIYF TGTGCCAGCAGCCCTCCGCGACAGGGAGTTTTCTCTGGAAACACCATATATTTT
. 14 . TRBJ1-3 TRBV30 CASRPGQKGNTIYF TGTGCCTCCCGTCCGGGACAAAAGGGAAACACCATATATTTT
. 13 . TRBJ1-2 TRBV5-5 CASSQDIYYGYTF TGTGCCAGCAGCCAGGACATTTACTATGGCTACACCTTC
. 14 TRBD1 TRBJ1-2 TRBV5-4 CASSLSTGGYGYTF TGTGCCAGCAGCCTATCGACAGGGGGCTATGGCTACACCTTC
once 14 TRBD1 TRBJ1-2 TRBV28 CASSLTGRGGGYTF TGTGCCAGCAGTTTGACAGGGCGGGGTGGAGGCTACACCTTC
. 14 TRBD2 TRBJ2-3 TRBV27 CASRASGGSDTQYF TGTGCCAGCAGGGCTAGCGGGGGGTCAGATACGCAGTATTTT
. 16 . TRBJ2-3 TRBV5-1 CASSFGSATSTDTQYF TGCGCCAGCAGCTTCGGGTCCGCCACTAGCACAGATACGCAGTATTTT
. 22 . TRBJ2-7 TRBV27 CASSEIGRARGTNRIFSYEQYF TGTGCCAGCAGTGAAATAGGCCGTGCGAGGGGGACGAACCGGATTTTCTCCTACGAGCAGTACTTC
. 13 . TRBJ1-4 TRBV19 CASSLLKNEKLFF TGTGCCAGTAGCCTACTGAAAAATGAAAAACTGTTTTTT
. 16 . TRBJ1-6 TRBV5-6 CASSLVGGEYNSPLHF TGTGCCAGCAGCTTGGTTGGCGGGGAGTATAATTCACCCCTCCACTTT